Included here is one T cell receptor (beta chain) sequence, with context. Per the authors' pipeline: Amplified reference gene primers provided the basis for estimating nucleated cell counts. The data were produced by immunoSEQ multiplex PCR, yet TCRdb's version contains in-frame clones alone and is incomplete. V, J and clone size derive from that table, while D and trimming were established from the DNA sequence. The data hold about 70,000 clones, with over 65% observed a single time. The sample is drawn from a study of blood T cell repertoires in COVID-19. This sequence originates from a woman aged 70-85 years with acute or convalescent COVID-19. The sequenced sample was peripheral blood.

The chain's CDR3 is CSASGSFAGGKLFF. In DNA form, the CDR3 reads TGCAGTGCTAGTGGTTCCTTTGCAGGGGGAAAACTGTTTTTT. The chain links TRBV20-1 to TRBJ1-4, with TRBD1 matching over 7 bases. The CDR3 consists of 14 residues. CDR1 is DFQATT, CDR2 SNEGSKA, per germline (reference sequence). V lost 3 bases, J lost 10 bases, and 11 bases stayed unmatched.